Listed below are T cell receptor beta chains from one sample, sequenced in a study of radiotherapy plus CTLA-4 blockade in lung cancer. Produced via immunoSEQ multiplex PCR; TCRdb's table is partial and in-frame only. The sample includes more than 100,000 clones, more than 80% of them seen just once. The material was peripheral blood, obtained from a patient treated with radiotherapy plus ipilimumab. The origin of the receptors is a human donor with non-small cell lung cancer that progressed on radiotherapy plus ipilimumab. CDR3s include the opening cysteine and the closing phenylalanine or tryptophan. The D gene is left open where the match is weak. Clone size is shown for a subset of rows, as once, few, many or a class of expanded clone.

NA | TRBJ2-5 | NA | TRBV6-5 | CASSEPGGTETQYF | TGTGCCAGCAGTGAACCCGGGGGTACAGAGACCCAGTACTTC
NA | TRBJ1-5 | TRBD1 | TRBV19 | CASSAGTGIQPQHF | TGTGCCAGTAGTGCCGGGACAGGGATTCAGCCCCAGCATTTT
NA | TRBJ1-4 | NA | TRBV6-5 | CASGPREGEKLFF | TGTGCCAGCGGCCCTCGTGAGGGCGAAAAACTGTTTTTT
NA | TRBJ2-1 | TRBD1 | TRBV7-8 | CASSLRGTGGYYNEQFF | TGTGCCAGCAGCTTAAGGGGGACAGGGGGCTACTACAATGAGCAGTTCTTC
NA | TRBJ2-5 | NA | TRBV7-7 | CASSMGAAETQYF | TGTGCTAGCAGTATGGGGGCCGCAGAGACCCAGTACTTC
NA | TRBJ2-1 | NA | TRBV12-5 | CASGLASSYNEQFF | TGTGCTAGTGGTTTGGCGAGCTCCTACAATGAGCAGTTCTTC
NA | TRBJ2-1 | NA | TRBV19 | CASSPRETLYNEQFF | TGTGCCAGTAGCCCCCGGGAGACCCTATACAATGAGCAGTTCTTC
few | TRBJ1-5 | NA | TRBV6-6 | CASNVPPTDQPQHF | TGTGCCAGCAATGTCCCCCCGACCGATCAGCCCCAGCATTTT
NA | TRBJ2-7 | NA | TRBV2 | CAFRTNSYEQYF | TGTGCTTTTAGAACGAACTCCTACGAGCAGTACTTC
NA | TRBJ1-2 | NA | TRBV2 | CASSERGYTF | TGTGCCAGCAGTGAAAGGGGCTACACCTTC
NA | TRBJ2-5 | NA | TRBV7-6 | CASSFSWQETQYF | TGTGCCAGCAGCTTTAGCTGGCAAGAGACCCAGTACTTC
NA | TRBJ2-3 | NA | TRBV19 | CASSTTRIHQTTDTQYF | TGTGCCAGTAGTACGACCCGGATCCACCAAACAACAGATACGCAGTATTTT